The 5 T cell receptor beta chains listed next were all sequenced from one sample in a study of tumor-infiltrating lymphocytes in primary liver carcinoma. RNA and DNA were co-extracted from roughly 20-30 mg of unsorted bulk tissue. Constant-region priming of roughly 490 ng total RNA yielded TCR beta cDNA. Three rounds of nested multiplex PCR with slightly modified ARM-PCR produced TCR beta libraries. Primers for the first two PCR rounds were TRBV1-TRBV30 forward primers and a C-beta reverse primer (roughly 10 cycles per round). TCRdb fed the multiplex PCR reads into MiXCR, producing one record per CDR3 protein. The table includes about 120,000 distinct CDR3 sequences, roughly 75% detected once. The sample was tumor-adjacent normal liver tissue. These receptors all come from a woman aged 55 to 70 with primary liver carcinoma and hepatitis B virus infection.

The table lists this clonotype with a few counts. A read error may account for a junction end that differs from germline. The chain recombines TRBV11-2 with TRBJ2-1; TRBD1 or TRBD2 may be the D gene (5 bases each). This CDR3 is 15 amino acids long. Germline lookup yields CDR1 SGHAT and CDR2 FQNNGV. The CDR3 spells CAGSRPGTIYNDQFF. The CDR3 region has the DNA TGTGCCGGCAGCCGACCGGGGACCATATACAATGATCAGTTCTTC. Filled out from reference TRBV11-2 and TRBJ2-1, the complete variable domain reads EAGVAQSPRYKIIEKRQSVAFWCNPISGHATLYWYQQILGQGPKLLIQFQNNGVVDDSQLPKDRFSAERLKGVDSTLKIQPAKLEDSAVYLCAGSRPGTIYNDQFFGPGTRLTVL.

A remark on this clonotype: A read error may explain this, as a much larger clone is one base away. V and J are TRBV5-1 and TRBJ2-2; a possible D gene is TRBD2 (6 bases). Germline V gene lookup returns CDR1 SGHRS and CDR2 YFSETQ. CDR3 length: 15 amino acids. The CDR3 DNA sequence: TGCACCAGCAGCCGGCGGGACTCTAACACCGGGGAGCTGTTTTTT. Translation gives CTSSRRDSNTGELFF.

Comment on this clonotype: The conserved final phenylalanine or tryptophan is absent from the CDR3, which likely points to a read error. The DNA is left out, because the CDR3 cannot be placed on it with certainty; the CDR3 is given as TCRdb lists it. The chain has TRBV29-1 and TRBJ2-2; no DNA check was done on the table's D call, TRBD1. Termini included, the CDR3 measures 12 amino acids. CDR1 is SQVTM and CDR2 is ANQGSEA in the germline V gene. The CDR3 region is CSVARGIGELFL.

Turning to this clonotype: The junction differs from germline at one of its ends, possibly a read error. This chain uses TRBV9 with TRBJ2-5; D is perhaps TRBD1 (6 bases). The germline V gene has CDR1 SGDLS and CDR2 YYNGEE. CDR3 length: 15 residues. The CDR3 region is CATSVGGSREETQYF. The CDR3 DNA sequence: TGTGCCACCAGCGTAGGGGGATCCAGGGAAGAGACCCAGTACTTC.

In its sample, this clonotype was seen once. The chain joins TRBV11-2 to TRBJ2-3; D might be TRBD2 (5 bases). Germline V gene data show CDR1 as SGHAT and CDR2 as FQNNGV. V dropped 1 base and J dropped 14 bases, with 28 bases sitting between them. The CDR3 covers 17 residues. The CDR3 region is CASSLGPSRAITDTLYF. The CDR3 region has the DNA TGTGCCAGCAGCTTAGGGCCTAGCCGGGCTATCACAGATACTCTGTATTTT.